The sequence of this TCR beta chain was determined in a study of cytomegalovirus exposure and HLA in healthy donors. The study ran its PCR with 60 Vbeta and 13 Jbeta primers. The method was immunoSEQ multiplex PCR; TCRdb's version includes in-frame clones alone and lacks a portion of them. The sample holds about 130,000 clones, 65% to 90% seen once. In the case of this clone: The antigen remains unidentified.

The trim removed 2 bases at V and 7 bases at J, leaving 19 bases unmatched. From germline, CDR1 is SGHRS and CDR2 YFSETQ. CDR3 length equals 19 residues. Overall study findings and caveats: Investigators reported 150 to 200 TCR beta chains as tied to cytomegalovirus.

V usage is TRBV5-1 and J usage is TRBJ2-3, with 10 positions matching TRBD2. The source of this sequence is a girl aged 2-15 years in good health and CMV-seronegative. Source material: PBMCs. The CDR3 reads CASSFDPGQAFSGRNTQYF. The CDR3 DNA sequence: TGCGCCAGCAGCTTCGATCCGGGACAGGCCTTTAGCGGGAGGAATACGCAGTATTTT.